This passage covers 14 T cell receptor beta chains from one sample sequenced in a study of blood T cell repertoires in COVID-19. Produced via immunoSEQ multiplex PCR; TCRdb's table is partial and in-frame only. The sample includes about 270,000 clones, 86% of them seen just once. The sequenced sample consisted of PBMCs or T cells enriched from blood (not recorded which). Receptors originate from a woman aged 18-29 years who had recovered from COVID-19.

The J gene is TRBJ1-4, the V gene TRBV11-3, with D possibly being TRBD1 (5 bases). Germline assignment: CDR1 SGHNT and CDR2 YENEEA. This CDR3 is 16 amino acids long. Trimming pared 4 bases from V and 0 bases from J, leaving 12 bases between. The CDR3 region has the DNA TGTGCCAGCAGCTCGGCCTGGGACTCAACTAATGAAAAACTGTTTTTT. This sequence encodes CASSSAWDSTNEKLFF.

This clone was picked up a small number of times. The J gene is TRBJ2-3, the V gene TRBV27, with D uncertain. V was shortened by 7 bases and J by 3 bases, with 14 bases between the two germline ends. CDR1 and CDR2 (germline): MNHEY, SMNVEV (reference sequence). The CDR3 loop spans 14 amino acids. Here the CDR3 reads CASTSHTATDTQYF. In nucleotides, the CDR3 is TGTGCCAGCACTAGTCACACGGCGACAGATACGCAGTATTTT.

The chain links TRBV19 to TRBJ1-1, with 12 bases aligning to TRBD1. The ends lost 5 bases at V and 3 bases at J; junction bases unmatched: 4. The CDR3 totals 15 residues. The germline V gene has CDR1 LNHDA and CDR2 SQIVND (reference sequence). The CDR3 region is CASSWGQGAHTEAFF. In nucleotides, the CDR3 is TGTGCCAGTAGTTGGGGACAGGGGGCCCACACTGAAGCTTTCTTT.

The gene calls are TRBV3-1 (or the pseudogene TRBV3-2) and TRBJ2-1; D possibly corresponds to TRBD1 (6 bases). This CDR3 contains 18 residues. V was shortened by 3 bases and J by 1 base, with 19 bases between the two germline ends. Germline values: CDR1 LGHDT, CDR2 YNNKEL (reference sequence). In DNA form, the CDR3 reads TGTGCCAGCAGCCATCCCCCCTACAGGGTGGGATCCTACAATGAGCAGTTCTTC. Its translation is CASSHPPYRVGSYNEQFF.

The V and J genes are TRBV5-5 and TRBJ2-4; a possible D gene is TRBD1 (6 bases). Germline V gives CDR1 SGHKS, CDR2 YYEKEE (reference sequence). The germline V and J ends were trimmed by 0 bases and 0 bases, with 16 bases remaining between them. This CDR3 comprises 18 residues. The CDR3 coding sequence is TGTGCCAGCAGCTTGGGTTGGACAGTCATGGTAGCCAAAAACATTCAGTACTTC. Its protein product is CASSLGWTVMVAKNIQYF.

For the CDR3, the DNA is TGTGCCAGCAGTGAAGCCCTAGCGGGAGTATATGAGCAGTTCTTC. Translating gives CASSEALAGVYEQFF. The gene calls are TRBV6-1 and TRBJ2-1, with 10 bases aligning to TRBD2. J gave up 8 bases and V 0 bases, and 4 bases lay outside the gene matches. Germline loops: CDR1 MNHNS, CDR2 SASEGT. The CDR3 extends over 15 amino acids.

The chain joins TRBV18 to TRBJ2-3; D is unresolved. There are 15 residues in the CDR3. V lost 3 bases and J 2 bases, leaving 12 bases between the germline ends. In germline, CDR1 is KGHSH, CDR2 LQKENI. This CDR3 is CASSPSLADTDTQYF. As DNA, the CDR3 is TGTGCCAGCTCACCGTCCCTGGCGGACACAGATACGCAGTATTTT. Full variable domain (remainder filled in from reference TRBV18 and TRBJ2-3): NAGVMQNPRHLVRRRGQEARLRCSPMKGHSHVYWYRQLPEEGLKFMVYLQKENIIDESGMPKERFSAEFPKEGPSILRIQQVVRGDSAAYFCASSPSLADTDTQYFGPGTRLTVL.

This chain uses TRBV7-8 with TRBJ2-7; no clear D gene. The CDR3 covers 16 residues. Trimming stripped 6 bases from V and 2 bases from J, with 20 bases between. Per the germline V gene, CDR1 is SGHVS and CDR2 is FQNEAQ. CDR3 residues: CASSTGRLISTYEQYF. The CDR3 DNA reads TGTGCCAGCAGTACCGGTCGGTTGATCTCCACCTACGAGCAGTACTTC.

Here the CDR3 DNA reads TGTGCCAGCATATGGAGACAGCGACGCGGTGGCAATCAGCCCCAGCATTTT. Encoded protein: CASIWRQRRGGNQPQHF. V gene TRBV21-1 combines with J gene TRBJ1-5; TRBD1, the D gene given by the table, was not confirmed from the DNA. TRBV21-1 is assigned pseudogene status. CDR3 length: 17 residues.

The chain uses TRBV9 and TRBJ2-5; a weak D match, TRBD2 (5 bases). The CDR3 length is 14 residues. Germline V CDR1 and CDR2: SGDLS, YYNGEE. V gave up 2 bases and J gave up 5 bases, with 13 bases separating them. CDR3 loop: CASSVDPRRETQYF. Here the CDR3 DNA reads TGTGCCAGCAGCGTGGACCCGAGGAGGGAGACCCAGTACTTC.

This chain connects TRBV6-2 or TRBV6-3 to TRBJ1-6; 8 bases are shared with TRBD1. V was pared by 2 bases and J by 5 bases, with 5 bases of the junction left unmatched. The CDR3 totals 16 residues. Germline CDR1 and CDR2: MNHEY and SVGEGT. DNA for the CDR3: TGTGCCAGCAGTTACCCCCGGACAGGGAATAATTCACCCCTCCACTTT. It specifies CASSYPRTGNNSPLHF.

This chain links TRBV7-9 with TRBJ1-1; maybe TRBD1 (6 bases). The CDR3 loop spans 13 amino acids. Trimming cost V 5 bases and J 9 bases, with 16 bases left between them. Germline assignment: CDR1 SEHNR and CDR2 FQNEAQ (reference sequence). Here the CDR3 reads CASSPTAQGKAFF. CDR3 sequence (DNA): TGTGCCAGCAGCCCGACCGCACAGGGAAAAGCTTTCTTT.

The chain has TRBV6-5 and TRBJ2-1; TRBD2 is a possible D gene (6 bases). The germline CDR1 and CDR2 sequences are MNHEY and SVGAGI. V gave up 6 bases and J gave up 4 bases, with 10 bases separating them. This CDR3 contains 13 residues. CDR3 residues: CASRAGGYNEQFF. As DNA, the CDR3 is TGTGCCAGCAGGGCTGGGGGGTACAATGAGCAGTTCTTC.

The rearrangement uses TRBV6-5 and TRBJ1-2; D is uncertain. From germline, CDR1 is MNHEY and CDR2 SVGAGI. CDR3 length: 15 amino acids. V shed 6 bases and J shed 4 bases, with 18 bases lying between them. CDR3 sequence: CASSNRDPGFYGYTF. DNA for the CDR3: TGTGCCAGCAGCAACCGGGATCCGGGGTTCTATGGCTACACCTTC.